This T cell receptor (beta chain) was sequenced during a study of CXCR3-negative and CXCR3-positive naive CD8 T cells. Study at large: Overall TRB read output was around 140 million, and each library contained about 1.5 +/- 0.3 million reads. Findings and limits, study-wide: CXCR3-negative naive cells had less hydrophobic TRB CDR3s than did CXCR3-positive naive cells. With CXCR3 expression partially decreased after cryopreservation, most assays relied on fresh PBMCs. Naive cells that were CXCR3-negative or CXCR3-positive used TRBV-TRBJ genes alike, while memory cells diverged.

The study made its TRB cDNA libraries by 5' RACE, adding UMI labels. TCRdb reanalyzed the 5' RACE reads and collapses them to one entry per CDR3 protein, without DNA. This repertoire includes 65,000 to 90,000 distinct CDR3 sequences. About this clonotype: Antigen specificity is unknown.

At hundreds of thousands of cells each, triplicate sorts were carried out for each CD8+ T cell subset. The V gene's germline CDR1 is SGHTA and CDR2 FQGNSA. CDR3 size: 16 residues. The rearrangement links TRBV7-2 to TRBJ2-1; without DNA, the TCRdb call of TRBD2 cannot be checked. The sequencing sample was made of naive CXCR3+ CD8+ T cells from blood. The sample's subset: CD45RO-CCR7+CD27+CD95- naive CD8+ T cells expressing CXCR3 (TNR3+). The source of this sequence is a human donor in good health. Some clones in this sample may be carry-over from other donors' samples. CDR3 sequence reads: CASSIGLAGVDNEQFF.